The source of this TCR beta chain is a study of OX40 agonist ivuxolimab in advanced cancers. Study at large: Melanoma, hepatocellular carcinoma, head and neck or renal cell cancer occurred in dose-escalation patients.

As concerns this clone: Its antigen remains unknown.

The ends lost 4 bases at V and 4 bases at J; junction bases unmatched: 6. In germline, CDR1 is SGDLS, CDR2 YYNGEE. This CDR3 is built from 16 residues. Blood got drawn at baseline, again on cycle 4 day 1, and then on cycle 7 day 1. Sequenced by immunoSEQ multiplex PCR; TCRdb stores in-frame clones only, minus some. The repertoire holds fewer than 130,000 clones, with more than 70% as singletons. Study-wide results and caveats: At doses 0.1 to 3.0 mg/kg, CD4+ and CD8+ clones expanded. Expanded clones tended on average to be more numerous among CD8+ T cells than CD4+.

The starting material was CD4+ or CD8+ T cells sorted from blood, obtained in a trial of the OX40 agonist ivuxolimab. The V and J genes are TRBV9 and TRBJ2-7; 15 nucleotides match TRBD2. The clonotype originates from an adult with an advanced solid tumor such as melanoma, head and neck, liver or kidney cancer. The CDR3, as DNA: TGTGCCAGCAGCAAGGGGACTAGCGGGAGGAGGTACGAGCAGTACTTC. Protein: CASSKGTSGRRYEQYF.